This entry lists 18 T cell receptor beta chains sequenced from one sample in a study of neurological immune-mediated disorders (dated by TCRdb to about 2019). Receptor libraries were prepared by 5' RACE. The reads were generated on an Illumina HiSeq 2500. The raw public data were reprocessed by TCRdb itself: fastp quality trimming at Q25, MiXCR clonotype calling, in-frame beta chains only. Each CDR3 protein appears once, grouped with its most common genes and DNA. This sample lists 40,000 or so distinct CDR3 sequences; nearly 5% were detected once. The ten largest clones capture 8.5% to 10% of the sample. The sample was CD4+ T cells from blood. Receptors were obtained from a man in his late teens or twenties in good health.

This clonotype has at least ten counts. This chain connects TRBV4-3 to TRBJ2-1; 8 nucleotides match TRBD2. Unmatched junction bases numbered 4, after V lost 0 bases and J lost 0 bases. There are 17 residues in the CDR3. CDR1 and CDR2 (germline): LGHNA, YSLEER. In DNA form, the CDR3 reads TGCGCCAGCAGCCAAGATCCTCGGGGGGGCTCCTACAATGAGCAGTTCTTC. Translating it yields CASSQDPRGGSYNEQFF.

This clonotype showed up just a few times. The rearrangement uses TRBV19 and TRBJ1-1; 8 nucleotides align to TRBD1. The V segment lost 7 bases and the J segment 4 bases; nucleotides outside the gene matches: 17. The CDR3 totals 17 residues. The V gene's germline CDR1 is LNHDA and CDR2 SQIVND (reference sequence). The CDR3 loop reads CASTPDRASPRGTEAFF. CDR3 sequence (DNA): TGTGCCAGTACCCCGGACAGGGCTTCTCCCCGGGGCACTGAAGCTTTCTTT.

This clonotype has a count of ten or more. V is TRBV12-3 or TRBV12-4 and J is TRBJ2-5, with 7 bases matching TRBD2. Trimming cost V 0 bases and J 1 base; bases outside gene matches: 2. The CDR3 sequence is 15 residues long. The chain's CDR3 is CASSLAAGSQETQYF. CDR3 in DNA: TGTGCCAGCAGTTTAGCAGCGGGGAGCCAAGAGACCCAGTACTTC.

The chain is built from TRBV20-1 and TRBJ1-2; TRBD1 matches 7 bases. V dropped 3 bases and J dropped 0; count of bases not matched to a gene: 10. The CDR3 extends over 16 amino acids. Germline CDR1 DFQATT, CDR2 SNEGSKA (reference sequence). CDR3 region: CSASGTERSANYGYTF. CDR3 nucleotide sequence: TGCAGTGCTAGCGGGACAGAGCGATCAGCTAACTATGGCTACACCTTC.

This clonotype was picked up many times. The chain is built from TRBV7-2 and TRBJ2-5; no definite D call. Germline V gene sequence: CDR1 SGHTA, CDR2 FQGNSA. The V end lost 2 bases, the J end lost 4 bases, and 11 bases lay between the germline ends. The CDR3 is 14 amino acids. As DNA, the CDR3 is TGTGCCAGCAGCTTATCCAAAGTAGGAGAGACCCAGTACTTC. It encodes CASSLSKVGETQYF.

V usage is TRBV20-1 and J usage is TRBJ2-5, with 8 nucleotides matching TRBD2. The CDR3 has 15 residues. Unmatched junction bases numbered 6, after V lost 1 base and J lost 2 bases. CDR1 DFQATT and CDR2 SNEGSKA come from the germline V gene (reference sequence). The CDR3 DNA reads as TGCAGTGCTAGAGTAAGCGGGGGACCTCAAGAGACCCAGTACTTC. Translating it yields CSARVSGGPQETQYF.

This clonotype was seen many times. This sequence joins TRBV12-3 or TRBV12-4 and TRBJ1-4; a possible D gene is TRBD1 (6 bases). This CDR3 has 14 amino acids. Trimming shortened V by 4 bases and J by 2 bases, and 8 bases separated the two germline ends. The CDR3 DNA reads TGTGCCAGCAGTTCAACAGGGACTAATGAAAAACTGTTTTTT. The encoded protein is CASSSTGTNEKLFF.

This clonotype was observed at least ten times. The rearrangement joins TRBV2 to TRBJ2-1, with D possibly matching TRBD1 (5 bases). Trimming shortened V by 6 bases and J by 1 base, and 16 bases separated the two germline ends. CDR1 is SNHLY, CDR2 FYNNEI, per germline. This CDR3 is 16 amino acids long. The CDR3 DNA follows: TGTGCCAGCAGAGAAAGGACATCCCCGTCCTACAATGAGCAGTTCTTC. Its protein product is CASRERTSPSYNEQFF.

This clonotype was counted at least ten times. This chain joins TRBV5-6 and TRBJ2-5, with D tentatively TRBD1 (6 bases). Trimming removed 5 bases at V and 10 bases at J, with 18 bases between. The CDR3 extends over 13 amino acids. CDR1 is SGHDT and CDR2 is YYEEEE in the germline V gene. The CDR3 is CASRSTGTRGQYF. CDR3 in DNA: TGTGCCAGCAGGTCCACCGGGACAAGGGGCCAGTACTTC.

Many counts were recorded for this clonotype. This chain uses TRBV2 with TRBJ1-3; TRBD1 agrees at 7 bases. Germline V gene sequence: CDR1 SNHLY, CDR2 FYNNEI. CDR3 length: 16 amino acids. J lost 4 bases, V lost 8 bases, and 14 bases had no gene match. CDR3 residues: CASVEQGIGSGNTIYF. The CDR3, as DNA: TGTGCCAGCGTAGAACAGGGGATTGGTTCCGGAAACACCATATATTTT.

This clonotype came up many times. One end of the junction varies from germline; a read error may be responsible. The chain joins TRBV4-1 to TRBJ2-7, with D perhaps TRBD1 (6 bases). Germline assignment: CDR1 MGHRA and CDR2 YSYEKL. The CDR3 extends over 12 amino acids. Here the CDR3 DNA reads TGCGCCAGCAGCCAAGAGAAGGGACACCATCTTTTC. The encoded protein is CASSQEKGHHLF.

At least ten counts were recorded for this clonotype. The chain joins TRBV7-6 to TRBJ1-1; D might be TRBD1 (5 bases). The CDR3 length is 13 residues. Germline CDR1 reads SGHVS; CDR2 reads FNYEAQ. V lost 5 bases to trimming and J lost 5 bases, with 12 bases between them. The DNA of the CDR3 is TGTGCCAGCAGCCCAATGGGGGGGACTGAAGCTTTCTTT. Translation gives CASSPMGGTEAFF.

This clonotype has at least ten counts. The CDR3 is CSAGSSGGIGELFF. The CDR3 DNA reads TGCAGTGCAGGTTCTAGCGGGGGGATCGGGGAGCTGTTTTTT. The V gene is TRBV20-1, the J gene TRBJ2-2, with TRBD2 matching 11 bases. This CDR3 has 14 residues. CDR1 DFQATT and CDR2 SNEGSKA come from the germline V gene (reference sequence). The V and J ends lost 6 bases and 7 bases, in that order; junction bases with no gene match: 7.

This clonotype was observed many times. The J gene is TRBJ1-1, the V gene TRBV5-1; D not certain. Trimming left V 0 bases short and J 0 bases short, with 9 bases between. This CDR3 has 15 residues. Germline V gene lookup returns CDR1 SGHRS and CDR2 YFSETQ. CDR3 sequence (DNA): TGCGCCAGCAGCTTGGGTGTACAGCTGAACACTGAAGCTTTCTTT. Translated, it gives CASSLGVQLNTEAFF.

This clonotype was counted ten times or more. The V and J genes are TRBV6-2 or TRBV6-3 and TRBJ1-2; no firm D call. Trimming left V 6 bases short and J 3 bases short, with 23 bases between. Germline V gene sequence: CDR1 MNHEY, CDR2 SVGEGT. The CDR3 extends over 17 amino acids. This CDR3 reads CASRERYVGGSDYGYTF. The DNA of the CDR3 is TGTGCCAGCAGGGAACGCTACGTGGGCGGGAGCGACTATGGCTACACCTTC.

This clonotype was counted at least ten times. This chain uses TRBV10-3 with TRBJ1-6, with 8 nucleotides matching TRBD1. The V segment lost 4 bases and the J segment 10 bases; nucleotides outside the gene matches: 9. The length of the CDR3 is 15 residues. Germline lookup yields CDR1 ENHRY and CDR2 SYGVKD. In DNA form, the CDR3 reads TGTGCCATCAGTGGACCTCAGGGGGCGGGATCACCCCTCCACTTT. It codes for CAISGPQGAGSPLHF.

With regard to this clonotype: A read error is possible here, since a much larger clone lies one base away. The chain carries TRBV7-2 and TRBJ2-7; TRBD1 matches 9 bases. This CDR3 region has 14 residues. Germline assignment: CDR1 SGHTA and CDR2 FQGNSA. V gave up 7 bases and J gave up 1 base; unmatched junction bases: 5. CDR3 sequence (DNA): TGTGCCAGCACTCGGACAGGGGTGTCCTACGAGCAGTACTTC. Protein: CASTRTGVSYEQYF.

This clonotype was recorded many times. This chain uses TRBV6-5 with TRBJ2-7, with D perhaps matching TRBD1 or TRBD2 (6 bases each). Looked up from germline, CDR1 is MNHEY and CDR2 is SVGAGI. The CDR3 has 15 amino acids. Trimming pared 6 bases from V and 2 bases from J, leaving 17 bases between. The CDR3: CASSTEGGYAYEQYF. CDR3 sequence (DNA): TGTGCCAGCAGCACCGAGGGGGGATATGCCTACGAGCAGTACTTC.